Described below is a single T cell receptor beta chain sequence and its context. The antigen it recognizes is unknown. Base quality data are lacking; no much larger clone is found one base away. This sample was taken from a study of cytomegalovirus exposure and HLA in healthy donors (dated by TCRdb to the late 2010s). Regarding the complete study: In an earlier analysis of approximately 500 of the donors, 276 Gb of sequence data and some 120 million unique TCR beta sequences from some 170 million T cells were reported. Approximately 310 gigabases of sequencing data and around 88 million unique TCR sequences made up an early release that covered over 550 HLA-typed donors. Of the 350 to 450 genotyped donors, 65% to 90% were placed in the genetic ancestry cluster associated with self-reported Caucasian donors. The study was designed to test whether signatures of past pathogen exposure could be identified by cataloging public T cell receptors. The T cell repertoires of under 700 subjects were profiled by immunosequencing and related to cytomegalovirus serostatus. Along with the roughly 710-subject first cohort, a separate validation cohort of over a hundred different subjects was used. High-throughput TCR immunosequencing, statistical association of individual TCRs with disease status, and machine learning were combined to predict cytomegalovirus infection status. To study patterns of TCR occurrence, a later analysis re-analyzed previously published TCR beta repertoires from around 670 donors and added high-resolution HLA genotyping. Rather than drawing on any new phenotypic data, the later analysis identified candidate immune exposures from TCR beta sequences and the way those sequences occurred across donors. An earlier analysis of more than 450 of the donors used high-throughput TCR beta sequencing to judge whether each TCR beta V gene segment behaved as functional or pseudogenic. Donor age, sex, ethnicity and CMV serostatus were collected together with the repertoire data. A later genetic analysis used genome-wide SNP genotypes for about three fifths of the roughly 700 donors, treating that subset as a discovery cohort. All discovery cohort repertoires had been generated using a single sequencing platform. HLA typing included class I and class II loci at four-digit resolution. Typing coverage varied by locus: 629-630 donors for A, B, C, DRB1 and DQB1; more than 500 for DQA1; approximately 610 for DPA1; about 450 for DPB1. Five DR-DQ haplotypes were treated as single units for association and clustering because of strong linkage in the cohort. Among about 400 genotyped donors of the cohort, an average of about 220,000 unique TCR beta nucleotide sequences was sequenced per donor, of which about 18% were non-productive.

The CDR3 has 14 amino acids, counting the end cysteine and phenylalanine. Solely the CDR3 DNA is kept, with 42 bases framed from the first base. CDR1 and CDR2 are read off the germline V gene (reference sequence) as LNHDA and SQIVND. V is cut by 3 bases and J by 4 bases, and the space between the germline ends is 10 bases. The cohort comprised some 700 healthy bone marrow donors. At the time of sampling, every cohort member was nominally healthy, though immune exposures that went unrecorded were likely present. The donor tested CMV seronegative, placing the donor among the 352 seronegative members of the cohort. Every donor gave a peripheral blood sample, and the peripheral blood mononuclear cells from that sample were used for TCR beta sequencing. Genomic DNA extraction from the blood cell samples was performed with the Qiagen DNeasy Blood Extraction Kit. Receptor amplification or capture employed the immunoSEQ multiplex PCR assay. The multiplex PCR relied on a mix of 60 forward primers for TCR Vbeta segments and 13 reverse primers for TCR Jbeta segments. The CDR3 region of rearranged TCR beta genes was amplified from genomic DNA with a multiplex PCR assay. Amplified TCR beta libraries were sequenced as 87-base-pair reads on the Illumina HiSeq System. In the paper's pipeline: Across the 500 to 750 repertoires, a later analysis counted some 80 million unique TCR beta chains, roughly 11 million of which were shared by at least two donors. Raw reads were error-corrected and collapsed into unique sequences with a nearest-neighbor algorithm that merged closely related sequences to remove PCR and sequencing errors. Alignment of CDR3 sequences to IMGT reference sequences was used to assign V, D and J gene segments. Each retained sequence needed at least a six-nucleotide match to both a V gene segment and a J gene segment. A rearrangement was called productive if the CDR3 had no stop codons and remained in frame with V and J, and every other rearrangement was called non-productive. Following IMGT convention, CDR3 was defined as the stretch from the second conserved V-encoded cysteine to the conserved J-encoded phenylalanine. The earlier analysis of approximately 590 of the donors excluded any sequence lacking an unambiguous match to a single V gene segment. An earlier analysis of approximately 590 of the donors called V segments functional above 56.7% productive rearrangements and segregating when the between-donor standard deviation exceeded 5%. A statistical classification framework was developed to diagnose cytomegalovirus status using the catalog of TCR beta chain sequences. In a later analysis, TCR nucleotide sequences were compared against IMGT/GENE-DB human TR gene sequences so that V and J genes could be assigned. The TCRdist pipeline was used in a later analysis to assign CDR3 sequences and most-parsimonious VDJ recombination scenarios. In a later analysis, every TCR beta chain was defined by the combination of its CDR3 amino acid sequence and its V-gene family, and reads without a unique V-gene family were dropped. A later analysis removed over 500 highly shared, low-generation-probability nucleotide sequences to deal with suspected cross-contamination and a sequencing artifact. In a later analysis, a clonal expansion index was calculated for each public chain from normalized within-repertoire ranks of inferred template counts. In a later analysis, generation probabilities were computed with a VDJ recombination model fitted to out-of-frame rearrangements, and the resulting probabilities were checked against IGoR. In a later analysis, TCR-TCR, TCR-HLA and TCR-CMV co-occurrence was scored with hypergeometric tests, and a repertoire-size bias correction was applied to TCR pairs. False discovery rates were estimated in a later analysis by permuting HLA or CMV assignments 20 times. In a later analysis, co-occurring TCRs were grouped with DBSCAN, and TCRdist sequence similarity was added when clustering was performed within HLA-allele-positive subsets. Co-occurrence clustering excluded repertoires with fewer than 30,000 or more than 120,000 public chains, plus five with anomalous nucleotide sharing. TCRdb took over this immuneACCESS table, retaining in-frame rearrangements with V and J assigned. Such tables are incomplete; in checked studies, under half of the missing clones stem from an unresolved V gene, and the remainder is unexplained. Clone size and the V and J calls come from that table; the DNA yielded D and trimming. This sample lists about 100,000 clones; 65% to 80% were detected once. The ten largest account for approximately 2.1% of the sample.

Results the study describes overall, beyond this receptor: In a later analysis, TCR association rates were found to vary across HLA loci, with the most associated TCRs seen for DRB1 alleles and the fewest for HLA-C alleles. According to a later analysis, most CMV-associated TCR beta chains appeared to be HLA-restricted, and the HLA associations seemed to be driven largely by CMV exposure. The classifier was reported to diagnose cytomegalovirus status with high specificity and sensitivity in both the original and validation cohorts. Linkage disequilibrium might explain the correlated functional status among segregating V segments, but an unknown experimental factor could not be ruled out. Some IMGT-functional V segments, including TRBV6-2 and TRBV6-3, could not be distinguished by the 87-base-pair reads and were therefore excluded. A further reported finding was that TCR beta sequences accurately predicted the HLA-A and HLA-B alleles for most subjects in the first cohort. CMV serostatus was the only immune exposure information available for the cohort. When HLA alleles, especially DR and DQ, strongly co-occurred, attributing TCR associations to individual alleles was difficult. In a later analysis, HLA-associated TCR beta chains showed more clonal expansion and lower generation probabilities than non-associated chains that were equally common. Because HLA typing was unavailable for some donors at each locus, only the typed subset was used in association tests. Specific HLA alleles were associated with roughly 16,000 TCR beta sequences at a false discovery rate of 0.05 in a later analysis. Several of the top co-occurrence clusters appeared to be linked to parvovirus B19, influenza, CMV and Epstein-Barr virus, according to a later analysis. This cohort had only TCR beta chains sequenced, and the lack of alpha or paired-chain data limited which features could be detected. In a later genetic analysis, fewer N-insertions in productive TCRs were reported among donors in an Asian-associated ancestry cluster than the 666-donor mean. The earlier analysis of about 600 of the donors excluded about 16 rarely observed V segments, including chromosome 9 orphons, because counts were too low. The study gave a list of about 150 TCR beta chains associated with cytomegalovirus. The presence/absence analyses assumed that sequencing depth was roughly uniform across donors, and that assumption may not be true. According to the authors, the approach could potentially be generalized to other disease states and immunological phenotypes. While some public TCRs were present in many individuals, most TCR sequences turned up only very rarely across donors. V-gene and J-gene trimming of TCR beta chains was associated with a missense DCLRE1C variant in a later genetic analysis, and the association was replicated in an independent cohort. An earlier analysis of around 600 of the donors showed that most TCR beta V segments appeared in productive rearrangements either about 90% or about 30% of the time, which broadly matched IMGT annotations. A cluster of highly shared sequence variants was judged likely to be a technical artifact of the sequencing pipeline. In vitro tests confirmed that a few of the cytomegalovirus-associated TCR beta chains recognize cytomegalovirus antigens.

Recombination connected TRBV19 to TRBJ1-5, with TRBD1 perhaps the D gene, on 5 matching bases. What was sequenced was PBMCs. The clonotype was recovered from a woman in her 40s in good health and CMV-seronegative. The CDR3 sequence is CASSMGQANQPQHF. The nucleotides read TGTGCCAGTAGTATGGGGCAAGCTAATCAGCCCCAGCATTTT.